The subject of this entry is one TCR beta chain. Per the authors' pipeline: The authors estimated nucleated cell counts from reference gene primer amplification. Some clones are missing from TCRdb's copy, which holds only in-frame ones; the method was immunoSEQ multiplex PCR. For V, J and clone size, that table is used; D and trimming come from the DNA. The sample has around 500,000 clones; roughly nine tenths are singletons. This CDR3 contains 13 residues. The trim removed 5 bases at V and 10 bases at J, leaving 10 bases unmatched. CDR1 and CDR2 from the germline V gene are PRHDT and FYEKMQ (reference sequence). These data originate in a study of blood T cell repertoires in COVID-19. At the level of the study: T cells, B-cell-depleted T cells, or PBMCs supplied cDNA or gDNA.

The age range of participants was about 18 to 100 years, with residence in about 25 US areas. Specimen: PBMCs or T cells enriched from blood (not recorded which). This sequence joins TRBV13 and TRBJ1-1; TRBD1 agrees at 7 bases. The clonotype comes from an older woman who had recovered from COVID-19. In nucleotides, the CDR3 is TGTGCCAGCAGCCACCGACAGGGTCAGGGAGCTTTCTTT. Translated: CASSHRQGQGAFF.